Here is one T cell receptor beta chain with its context. The target antigen is unknown. The sample is drawn from a study of T cell responses to AZD1222 COVID-19 vaccine. Assay: immunoSEQ multiplex PCR; the TCRdb copy retains only in-frame clones and omits some. The sample holds about 90,000 clones, roughly 86% seen once. The CDR3 has 14 residues. CDR1 is MDHEN, CDR2 SYDVKM, per germline. Trimming took off 6 bases at V and 5 bases at J, with 15 bases between the two ends. Regarding the study as a whole: Breadth and depth of Spike-specific TCRs rose after two AZD1222 doses. No day 14 peak samples; only post-peak repertoires were characterized.

The rearrangement links TRBV28 to TRBJ2-3; D may be TRBD2 (6 bases). The sequenced sample was peripheral blood, obtained on day 0 of AZD1222 vaccination. This TCR was recovered from an adult in good health. The CDR3 DNA is TGTGCCAGCAGAGATTCTTCGCGGGGAGATACGCAGTATTTT. It translates to CASRDSSRGDTQYF.